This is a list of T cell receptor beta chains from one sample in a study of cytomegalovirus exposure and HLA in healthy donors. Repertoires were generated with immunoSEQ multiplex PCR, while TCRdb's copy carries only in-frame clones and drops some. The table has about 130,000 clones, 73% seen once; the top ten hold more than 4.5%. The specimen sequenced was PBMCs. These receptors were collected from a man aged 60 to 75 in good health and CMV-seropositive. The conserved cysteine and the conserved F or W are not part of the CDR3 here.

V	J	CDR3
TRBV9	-	ASSVVGGQDEQY
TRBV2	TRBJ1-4	ASQRWQVPNEKLF
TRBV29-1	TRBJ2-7	SVVGLGTGGDEQY
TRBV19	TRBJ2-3	ASSLTGGYGTDTQY
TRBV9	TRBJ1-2	ASSVDGGRDYGYT
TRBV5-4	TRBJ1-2	ASSQEIGGRSYGYT
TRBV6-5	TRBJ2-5	ASSSRGGVETQY
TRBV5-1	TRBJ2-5	ASSVDSSETQY
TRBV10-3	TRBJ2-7	AISEHLAQYEQY
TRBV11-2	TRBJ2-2	ASSLDRVTGELF
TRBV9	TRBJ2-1	ASSVSDTLYNEQF
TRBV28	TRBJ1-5	ASSFMTGPNQPQH
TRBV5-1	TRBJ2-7	ASSLETDTYEQY
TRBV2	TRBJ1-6	ASSDRGEAPLH
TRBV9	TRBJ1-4	ASGPFGQGREKLF
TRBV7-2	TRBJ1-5	ASSQGGGPQH
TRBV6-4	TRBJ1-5	ASSVEYSNQPQH
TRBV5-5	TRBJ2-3	ASSSGLAGGKLGTQY
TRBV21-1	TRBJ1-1	ASSKPPKGLDNIRL
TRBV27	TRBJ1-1	ASRPLDRRGPAF
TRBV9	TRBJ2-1	ASSVGVSGGSSYNEQF
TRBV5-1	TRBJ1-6	ASSLERIYNSPLH
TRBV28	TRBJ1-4	ASLGGLVANEKLF
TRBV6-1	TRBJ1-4	ASSDTGTTNEKLF
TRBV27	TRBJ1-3	ASSRPGDNTIY
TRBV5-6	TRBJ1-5	ASSMGRGNQPQH
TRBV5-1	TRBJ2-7	ASSLRAAQGTPYEQY
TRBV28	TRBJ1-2	ASSHLRPEYRGEVHGYT
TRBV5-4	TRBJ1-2	ASSPPLDSSYGYT
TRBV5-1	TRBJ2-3	ASSLATGGASDTQY
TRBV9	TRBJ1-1	ASSVGPRNTEAF
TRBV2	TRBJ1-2	ASREPGQGANGYT
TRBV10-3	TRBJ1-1	AISRAGGTEAF
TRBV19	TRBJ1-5	ASTGTGGLGQPQH
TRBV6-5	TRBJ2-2	ASSYSTQGATGELF
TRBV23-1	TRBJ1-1	ASSLGERDMNTEAF
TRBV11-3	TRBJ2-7	ASSLPGGEQY